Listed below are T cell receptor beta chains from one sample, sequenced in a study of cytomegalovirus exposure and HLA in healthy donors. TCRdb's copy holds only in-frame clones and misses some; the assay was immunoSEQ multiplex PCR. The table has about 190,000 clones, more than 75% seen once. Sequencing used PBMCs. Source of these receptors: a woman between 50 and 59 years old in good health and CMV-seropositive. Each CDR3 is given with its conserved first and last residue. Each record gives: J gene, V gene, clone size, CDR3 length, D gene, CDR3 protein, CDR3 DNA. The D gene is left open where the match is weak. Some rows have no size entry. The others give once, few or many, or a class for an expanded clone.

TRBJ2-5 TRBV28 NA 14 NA CASSRPWAQETQYF TGTGCCAGCAGCCGACCTTGGGCCCAAGAGACCCAGTACTTC
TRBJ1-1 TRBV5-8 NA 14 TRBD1 CASSLYRGATEAFF TGTGCCAGCAGCTTGTACAGGGGGGCCACTGAAGCTTTCTTT
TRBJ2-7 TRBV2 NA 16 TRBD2 CASSEGELAGTYEQYF TGTGCCAGCAGTGAAGGGGAACTAGCGGGGACCTACGAGCAGTACTTC
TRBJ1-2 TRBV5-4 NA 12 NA CASSLGLAGYTF TGTGCCAGCAGCTTGGGGCTTGCTGGCTACACCTTC
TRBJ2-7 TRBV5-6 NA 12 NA CASTALSGEQYF TGTGCCAGCACCGCGCTGTCGGGGGAGCAGTACTTC
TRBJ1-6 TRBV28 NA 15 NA CASSGQDSVGSPLHF TGTGCCAGCAGTGGGCAAGATTCGGTGGGTTCACCCCTCCACTTT
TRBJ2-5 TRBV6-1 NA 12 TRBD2 CATQRGKETQYF TGTGCCACCCAGCGGGGGAAAGAGACCCAGTACTTC
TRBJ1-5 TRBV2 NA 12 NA CASRGDVEPQHF TGTGCCAGCAGAGGGGATGTGGAGCCCCAGCATTTT
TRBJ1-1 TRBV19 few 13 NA CASSIAPLSEAFF TGTGCCAGTAGTATAGCCCCACTATCGGAAGCTTTCTTT
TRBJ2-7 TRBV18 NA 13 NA CASSGALIYEQYF TGTGCCAGCTCAGGGGCTCTTATTTACGAGCAGTACTTC
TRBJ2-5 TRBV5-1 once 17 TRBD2 CASSLASGGGAGETQYF TGCGCCAGCAGCTTGGCCTCCGGCGGGGGGGCGGGAGAGACCCAGTACTTC
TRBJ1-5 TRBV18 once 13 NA CASSSDRNQPQHF TGTGCCAGCTCATCTGACAGGAATCAGCCCCAGCATTTT
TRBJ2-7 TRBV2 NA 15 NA CASSEAGLGSYEQYF TGTGCCAGCAGTGAGGCAGGGTTGGGGTCCTACGAGCAGTACTTC
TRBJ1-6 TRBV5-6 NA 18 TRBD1 CASSGDRSSISYNSPLHF TGTGCCAGCAGCGGGGACAGGTCCTCGATCTCCTATAATTCACCCCTCCACTTT
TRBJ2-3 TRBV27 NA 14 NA CATYGDTSPDTQYF TGTGCCACCTACGGGGACACCTCCCCAGATACGCAGTATTTT